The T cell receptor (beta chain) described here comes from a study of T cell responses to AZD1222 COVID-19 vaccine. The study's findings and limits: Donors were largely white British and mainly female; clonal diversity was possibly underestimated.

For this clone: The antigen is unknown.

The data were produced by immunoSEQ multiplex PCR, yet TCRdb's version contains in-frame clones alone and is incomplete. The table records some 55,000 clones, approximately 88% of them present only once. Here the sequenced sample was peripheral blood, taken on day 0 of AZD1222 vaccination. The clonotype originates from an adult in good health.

CDR3 nucleotides: TGTGCCAGCAGCGTAGGCGGGAGGGCTGACTACAATGAGCAGTTCTTC. It translates to CASSVGGRADYNEQFF. The chain has TRBV9 and TRBJ2-1, with TRBD2 matching over 9 bases. V gave up 0 bases and J gave up 3 bases; unmatched junction bases: 4. Per germline, CDR1 SGDLS and CDR2 YYNGEE. CDR3 length: 16 amino acids.